A single sample gave rise to the 27 T cell receptor beta chains below, sequenced in a study of early stage breast cancer tumors. TCRdb's table, derived via immunoSEQ multiplex PCR, lists solely in-frame clones and lacks some. The profile covers 23,000 or so clones, with less than 75% appearing a single time and around 9.4% taken by the ten largest. Sequenced sample: breast tumor tissue. The receptors derive from a person aged 55-75 years with breast cancer.

This chain links TRBV15 with TRBJ2-7; D is undetermined. The CDR3 has 11 amino acids. With 0 bases removed from V and 6 bases from J, the gap between germline ends came to 3 bases. Germline assignment: CDR1 LNHNV and CDR2 YYDKDF (reference sequence). CDR3 protein: CATSRDSEQYF. Here the CDR3 DNA reads TGTGCCACCAGCAGAGATAGCGAGCAGTACTTC.

The chain joins TRBV9 to TRBJ2-3; possible D gene TRBD2, 5 bases. Trimming took 3 bases from V and 1 from J, leaving 9 bases between them. The CDR3 has 14 residues. The V gene's germline CDR1 is SGDLS and CDR2 YYNGEE. In DNA form, the CDR3 reads TGTGCCAGCAGCGAGCGGCTGGGCACAGATACGCAGTATTTT. As protein: CASSERLGTDTQYF. The full variable domain, with the rest looked up from reference TRBV9 and TRBJ2-3, is DSGVTQTPKHLITATGQRVTLRCSPRSGDLSVYWYQQSLDQGLQFLIQYYNGEERAKGNILERFSAQQFPDLHSELNLSSLELGDSALYFCASSERLGTDTQYFGPGTRLTVL.

The chain has TRBV11-2 and TRBJ1-5, with D possibly TRBD1 on 6 matching bases. This CDR3 comprises 14 residues. Per the germline V gene, CDR1 is SGHAT and CDR2 is FQNNGV. Trimming pared 5 bases from V and 5 bases from J, leaving 13 bases between. CDR3 nucleotides: TGTGCCAGCAGCAAACAGGGTTTGGATCAGCCCCAGCATTTT. Translated, it gives CASSKQGLDQPQHF.

The V and J genes are TRBV29-1 and TRBJ2-1; 8 positions match TRBD2. The CDR3 has 14 amino acids. CDR1 and CDR2 (germline): SQVTM, ANQGSEA. The ends lost 4 bases at V and 10 bases at J; junction bases unmatched: 12. As DNA, the CDR3 is TGCAGCGTTGGAGTAGCGGGAACAGTCGTGGAGCAGTTCTTC. It yields the protein CSVGVAGTVVEQFF.

This chain uses TRBV28 with TRBJ1-2, with D uncertain. V was clipped by 2 bases and J by 0 bases, with 4 bases between them. Germline V gene sequence: CDR1 MDHEN, CDR2 SYDVKM. The CDR3 loop spans 13 amino acids. Here the CDR3 reads CASSLQSNYGYTF. The CDR3 region has the DNA TGTGCCAGCAGTTTACAGTCTAACTATGGCTACACCTTC.

This clone was seen only once. The V and J genes are TRBV11-3 and TRBJ2-5, with TRBD1 matching over 10 bases. Germline values: CDR1 SGHNT, CDR2 YENEEA. The length of the CDR3 is 15 residues. Trimming removed 5 bases from V and 7 bases from J; junction bases left unmatched: 10. The DNA for the CDR3 is TGTGCCAGCAGCCCGAGGGACAGGGGCCCCCGGACCCAGTACTTC. Protein product: CASSPRDRGPRTQYF.

This clone was observed a few times. The CDR3 loop is CSVDPAGGSYNEQFF. CDR3 bases: TGCAGCGTTGACCCAGCGGGAGGTTCTTACAATGAGCAGTTCTTC. The gene calls are TRBV29-1 and TRBJ2-1; TRBD2 matches at 9 bases. With V trimmed by 3 bases and J by 4 bases, 7 bases remained unmatched. The CDR3 runs 15 residues. Germline values: CDR1 SQVTM, CDR2 ANQGSEA.

V and J are TRBV13 and TRBJ2-1, with D perhaps TRBD1 (5 bases). This CDR3 comprises 16 residues. Germline V gives CDR1 PRHDT, CDR2 FYEKMQ (reference sequence). Trimming shortened V by 4 bases and J by 0 bases, and 13 bases separated the two germline ends. CDR3: CASSSHNTGSYNEQFF. CDR3 DNA sequence: TGTGCCAGCAGCTCCCACAACACAGGCTCCTACAATGAGCAGTTCTTC.

This chain uses TRBV7-9 with TRBJ2-3; 15 positions agree with TRBD2. V trimming: 8 bases; J trimming: 5 bases; junction bases outside the gene matches: 5. The germline V gene has CDR1 SEHNR and CDR2 FQNEAQ (reference sequence). The CDR3 has 15 residues. The CDR3 sequence is CASRPGLAGGDTQYF. DNA for the CDR3: TGTGCCAGCCGCCCGGGACTAGCGGGGGGAGATACGCAGTATTTT.

The chain carries TRBV18 and TRBJ1-5, with 7 bases lining up with TRBD1. This CDR3 contains 17 residues. Germline V gene data show CDR1 as KGHSH and CDR2 as LQKENI. Trimming at V came to 2 bases and at J to 3 bases, leaving 10 bases not matched to a gene. CDR3 sequence: CASSPFFLGTDNQPQHF. CDR3 in DNA: TGTGCCAGCTCACCATTCTTCCTCGGGACAGACAATCAGCCCCAGCATTTT.

This clone came up once. This rearrangement joins TRBV7-8 to TRBJ1-1, with 9 bases identical to TRBD1. Germline lookup yields CDR1 SGHVS and CDR2 FQNEAQ. With V trimmed by 5 bases and J by 10 bases, 11 bases remained unmatched. CDR3 length equals 14 residues. CDR3 sequence (DNA): TGTGCCAGCAGCGCGAGGGACAGGGAGGGAGCAGCTTTCTTT. It encodes CASSARDREGAAFF.

This CDR3 reads CASRRVFNQPQHF. The CDR3 nucleotides are TGTGCCAGCCGCCGGGTCTTCAATCAGCCCCAGCATTTT. This sequence joins TRBV2 and TRBJ1-5; no firm D call. Germline CDR1 SNHLY, CDR2 FYNNEI. This CDR3 has 13 residues. Trimming cost V 8 bases and J 3 bases, with 11 bases left between them.

This clone was seen only once. The chain recombines TRBV30 with TRBJ2-7, with 9 bases fitting TRBD1. This CDR3 comprises 15 residues. CDR1 GTSNPN and CDR2 SVGIG come from the germline V gene (reference sequence). Trimming at V came to 4 bases and at J to 2 bases, leaving 9 bases not matched to a gene. The CDR3: CAWTGLTGGTYEQYF. CDR3 DNA: TGTGCCTGGACCGGCTTGACAGGGGGAACCTACGAGCAGTACTTC.

This chain links TRBV6-5 with TRBJ2-1; TRBD2 agrees at 7 bases. The CDR3 covers 14 residues. Germline-derived CDR1 and CDR2 are MNHEY and SVGAGI. Losses at the gene ends were 6 bases for V and 3 bases for J; bases not matched to a gene: 5. Written as DNA, the CDR3 is TGTGCCAGCAGGACCGGGACTATCTACAATGAGCAGTTCTTC. This codes for CASRTGTIYNEQFF.

The chain combines TRBV11-2 with TRBJ2-5, with 8 bases that match TRBD2. Germline V gene sequence: CDR1 SGHAT, CDR2 FQNNGV. Trimming at V came to 1 base and at J to 5 bases, leaving 6 bases not matched to a gene. The CDR3 is 15 residues long. CDR3 DNA sequence: TGTGCCAGCAGCTTAGTACCAGCGGGAGAGGAGACCCAGTACTTC. Residues: CASSLVPAGEETQYF.

The genes are TRBV7-2 and TRBJ1-1; D might be TRBD1 (6 bases). The CDR3 has 16 residues. The germline V gene encodes CDR1 SGHTA and CDR2 FQGNSA. Trimming shortened V by 4 bases and J by 0 bases, and 15 bases separated the two germline ends. The CDR3, as DNA: TGTGCCAGCAGCTATTTAAACAGGGCGCTGAACACTGAAGCTTTCTTT. As protein: CASSYLNRALNTEAFF.

A few counts support this clone. The gene calls are TRBV19 and TRBJ1-5, with 9 bases that match TRBD1. The length of the CDR3 is 18 residues. Germline CDR1 and CDR2: LNHDA and SQIVND (reference sequence). The V segment lost 5 bases and the J segment 5 bases; nucleotides outside the gene matches: 16. CDR3 in amino acids: CASSLGEGQGKLHQPQHF. The DNA of the CDR3 is TGTGCCAGTAGTCTCGGTGAGGGACAGGGAAAGCTCCATCAGCCCCAGCATTTT.

This clone was counted a few times. The V gene is TRBV29-1, the J gene TRBJ2-3; TRBD2 is a possible D gene (5 bases). Trimming took off 4 bases at V and 5 bases at J, with 16 bases between the two ends. From germline, CDR1 is SQVTM and CDR2 ANQGSEA. The CDR3 contains 14 residues. CDR3 amino acids: CSVGGQSVVDTQYF. CDR3 nucleotides: TGCAGCGTTGGAGGGCAGAGTGTTGTAGATACGCAGTATTTT.

The chain employs TRBV28 and TRBJ1-2; D gene uncertain. The CDR3 covers 16 residues. V was trimmed by 6 bases and J by 2 bases, leaving 19 bases between them. Germline CDR1 MDHEN, CDR2 SYDVKM. CDR3 sequence reads: CASRYVPSAENYGYTF. For the CDR3, the DNA is TGTGCCAGCAGGTACGTCCCATCTGCGGAAAACTATGGCTACACCTTC.

The rearrangement joins TRBV19 to TRBJ1-2; 8 nucleotides line up with TRBD1. The CDR3 totals 12 residues. The J segment lost 6 bases and the V segment lost 6 bases, leaving 3 bases of the junction unmatched. Germline CDR1 and CDR2: LNHDA and SQIVND (reference sequence). CDR3 loop: CASRQGANGYTF. The CDR3 nucleotides read TGTGCCAGTAGGCAGGGGGCCAATGGCTACACCTTC.

This chain joins TRBV28 and TRBJ2-7, with TRBD2 identical over 9 bases. The CDR3 has 15 amino acids. Germline V lookup: CDR1 MDHEN, CDR2 SYDVKM. J gave up 2 bases and V 6 bases, and 8 bases lay outside the gene matches. The CDR3 protein is CASRTAGGFTYEQYF. Here the CDR3 DNA reads TGTGCCAGCAGGACCGCGGGGGGGTTTACCTACGAGCAGTACTTC.

This clone was recorded a few times. V usage is TRBV2 and J usage is TRBJ2-5; 7 bases are a match to TRBD2. Trimming at V came to 4 bases and at J to 5 bases, leaving 7 bases not matched to a gene. Germline assignment: CDR1 SNHLY and CDR2 FYNNEI. There are 14 residues in the CDR3. CDR3 loop: CASSGGGLGETQYF. CDR3 bases: TGTGCCAGCAGTGGGGGAGGGTTAGGCGAGACCCAGTACTTC.

This chain links TRBV27 with TRBJ1-5, with a tentative D call TRBD1 (5 bases). Germline-derived CDR1 and CDR2 are MNHEY and SMNVEV (reference sequence). V lost 4 bases and J 0 bases, leaving 16 bases between the germline ends. The CDR3 has 17 amino acids. CDR3 coding DNA: TGTGCCAGCAGTTCCTTGACAGAGATGTATAGCAATCAGCCCCAGCATTTT. Protein sequence: CASSSLTEMYSNQPQHF.

This clone was picked up a small number of times. The rearrangement links TRBV2 to TRBJ1-2, with D perhaps matching TRBD1 (6 bases). The CDR3 sequence is 13 residues long. In germline, CDR1 is SNHLY, CDR2 FYNNEI. V shed 5 bases and J shed 4 bases, with 11 bases lying between them. The CDR3 protein is CASSFRTAYGYTF. CDR3 nucleotides: TGTGCCAGCAGTTTTCGGACAGCCTATGGCTACACCTTC.

The J gene is TRBJ2-3, the V gene TRBV9; 9 bases are a match to TRBD1. The CDR3 totals 16 residues. V shed 4 bases, J shed 4 bases, and the junction held 10 bases outside the gene matches. Per germline, CDR1 SGDLS and CDR2 YYNGEE. CDR3 DNA: TGTGCCAGCAGCTACCGGACAGGGGATAAGGCAGATACGCAGTATTTT. Translation gives CASSYRTGDKADTQYF.

The chain uses TRBV7-2 and TRBJ2-2, with D perhaps TRBD2 (6 bases). The ends were cut back, 5 bases at V and 5 bases at J, with 18 bases in the middle. Germline CDR1 is SGHTA and CDR2 is FQGNSA. This CDR3 comprises 16 residues. The CDR3 bases are TGTGCCAGCAGCCCCCGACTAGGGGCCAATACCGGGGAGCTGTTTTTT. Its translation: CASSPRLGANTGELFF.

This clone occurred a few times. CDR3 sequence: CASSVGTSGRIGELFF. CDR3 coding DNA: TGTGCCAGCAGCGTCGGGACTAGCGGGAGGATCGGGGAGCTGTTTTTT. This chain links TRBV7-7 with TRBJ2-2; 15 positions agree with TRBD2. Germline-derived CDR1 and CDR2 are SSHAT and FNYEAQ (reference sequence). The CDR3 runs to 16 residues. V was clipped by 5 bases and J by 7 bases; unmatched bases: 5.